A selection of T cell receptor beta chains follows, all from one sample in a study of blood T cell repertoires in COVID-19. TCRdb keeps only in-frame clones here, not all; method: immunoSEQ multiplex PCR. The table records about 100,000 clones, roughly 80% of them present only once. The sequenced material came from peripheral blood. The source is a man aged 50-60 years who had recovered from COVID-19. CDR3s include the opening cysteine and the closing phenylalanine or tryptophan. D genes are given only for firm matches. Clone size is not always given. Where it is, it says once, few, many or a class for expanded clones.

size	V	J	D	length	CDR3	DNA
.	TRBV7-2	TRBJ1-1	.	15	CASSWDGTLNTEAFF	TGTGCCAGCAGCTGGGACGGGACACTGAACACTGAAGCTTTCTTT
.	TRBV7-9	TRBJ2-2	TRBD2	14	CAIAGGTNTGELFF	TGTGCCATCGCGGGGGGAACGAACACCGGGGAGCTGTTTTTT
.	TRBV6-1	TRBJ1-1	.	12	CASSDWAFEAFF	TGTGCCAGCAGTGATTGGGCTTTTGAAGCTTTCTTT
.	TRBV30	TRBJ1-1	.	12	CACGPGRTEAFF	TGTGCCTGCGGGCCGGGGAGGACTGAAGCTTTCTTT
.	TRBV10-3	TRBJ2-1	.	16	CAISEATGLSYNEQFF	TGTGCCATCAGTGAGGCGACAGGTCTATCGTACAATGAGCAGTTCTTC
.	TRBV11-2	TRBJ2-7	TRBD1	14	CASSRTGLPYEQYF	TGTGCCAGCAGCCGGACAGGGCTTCCCTACGAGCAGTACTTC
.	TRBV7-9	TRBJ1-6	.	14	CASSLEGVLSPLHF	TGTGCCAGCAGCTTAGAGGGGGTACTTTCACCCCTCCACTTT
.	TRBV7-7	TRBJ2-3	.	15	CASSLGDGSTDTQYF	TGTGCCAGCAGCTTAGGCGACGGGAGTACAGATACGCAGTATTTT
.	TRBV4-3	TRBJ2-3	.	14	CASSQDPPADTQYF	TGCGCCAGCAGCCAAGATCCCCCGGCAGATACGCAGTATTTT
.	TRBV2	TRBJ1-3	.	14	CASSERSSGNTIYF	TGTGCCAGCAGTGAGAGGAGCTCTGGAAACACCATATATTTT
.	TRBV19	TRBJ2-3	TRBD2	15	CASRTSGRSTDTQYF	TGTGCCAGTAGGACTAGCGGGAGGAGCACAGATACGCAGTATTTT
.	TRBV29-1	TRBJ1-1	TRBD1	11	CSVSSGQVAFF	TGCAGCGTTTCGTCCGGACAGGTAGCTTTCTTT
.	TRBV7-3	TRBJ1-1	.	12	CASSLSGGEAFF	TGTGCCAGCAGCTTAAGTGGAGGTGAAGCTTTCTTT
.	TRBV30	TRBJ1-2	TRBD1	13	CAWGDRAASGYTF	TGTGCCTGGGGGGACAGGGCCGCCTCTGGCTACACCTTC
.	TRBV2	TRBJ2-5	TRBD2	13	CASNGGAEETQYF	TGTGCCAGCAACGGGGGGGCGGAAGAGACCCAGTACTTC
.	TRBV7-2	TRBJ2-3	.	17	CASSLSGALAHTDTQYF	TGTGCCAGCAGCTTAAGTGGGGCCCTGGCCCACACAGATACGCAGTATTTT
.	TRBV5-1	TRBJ2-5	TRBD1	15	CASRHNPGGGETQYF	TGCGCCAGCAGGCATAACCCAGGGGGCGGAGAGACCCAGTACTTC
once	TRBV6-5	TRBJ1-6	.	13	CASMRTDNSPLHF	TGTGCCAGCATGAGGACAGATAATTCACCCCTCCACTTT
.	TRBV18	TRBJ2-1	.	13	CASSPGLQNEQFF	TGTGCCAGCTCACCGGGACTTCAGAATGAGCAGTTCTTC
.	TRBV27	TRBJ2-1	TRBD1	17	CASSLVTGALFYNEQFF	TGTGCCAGCAGTTTGGTGACAGGGGCCCTTTTCTACAATGAGCAGTTCTTC
.	TRBV19	TRBJ2-3	.	16	CASSMGTASGTDTQYF	TGTGCCAGTAGTATGGGAACGGCCTCAGGGACAGATACGCAGTATTTT
.	TRBV3-1/TRBV3-2	TRBJ2-3	.	13	CASSQFGTDTQYF	TGTGCCAGCAGCCAGTTCGGGACAGATACGCAGTATTTT
.	TRBV18	TRBJ2-7	TRBD1	15	CASSSEGGESYEQYF	TGTGCCAGCTCATCCGAAGGGGGCGAGTCCTACGAGCAGTACTTC
.	TRBV5-1	TRBJ1-2	.	13	CASSLGAPYGYTF	TGCGCCAGCAGCTTGGGGGCCCCGTATGGCTACACCTTC
.	TRBV3-1/TRBV3-2	TRBJ2-3	.	19	CATRGGNTKGWGSTDTQYF	TGTGCCACCAGGGGAGGGAACACAAAAGGGTGGGGATCCACAGATACGCAGTATTTT
.	TRBV5-1	TRBJ2-3	.	13	CASSLAYTDTQYF	TGCGCCAGCAGCTTGGCGTACACAGATACGCAGTATTTT
.	TRBV9	TRBJ2-7	TRBD1	15	CASSVGAGGLYEQYF	TGTGCCAGCAGCGTAGGGGCAGGGGGCTTATACGAGCAGTACTTC
.	TRBV2	TRBJ1-5	.	14	CASSESGGHQPQHF	TGTGCCAGCAGTGAAAGCGGGGGACACCAGCCCCAGCATTTT
.	TRBV28	TRBJ1-4	.	15	CASSPFDRSNEKLFF	TGTGCCAGCAGCCCTTTTGACAGGTCTAATGAAAAACTGTTTTTT
many	TRBV7-7	TRBJ2-1	.	12	CASSPNSDEQFF	TGTGCCAGCAGCCCCAATAGCGATGAGCAGTTCTTC
.	TRBV10-3	TRBJ2-1	TRBD2	17	CAISVGTSGSRGDEQFF	TGTGCCATCAGTGTGGGGACTAGCGGGAGTAGAGGCGATGAGCAGTTCTTC
.	TRBV5-3	TRBJ2-7	TRBD1	13	CARPGQRTYEQYF	TGTGCCAGACCGGGACAGAGAACCTACGAGCAGTACTTC
.	TRBV7-6	TRBJ2-7	TRBD1	15	CASSAGWTGVYEQYF	TGTGCCAGCAGCGCCGGTTGGACAGGGGTCTACGAGCAGTACTTC
.	TRBV19	TRBJ1-1	.	14	CASSTIRGNTEAFF	TGTGCCAGTAGTACGATAAGGGGGAACACTGAAGCTTTCTTT
.	TRBV7-9	TRBJ2-7	.	12	CASISVGLEQYF	TGTGCCAGCATCTCTGTGGGCCTCGAGCAGTACTTC
.	TRBV30	TRBJ1-6	TRBD1	19	CAWSKSPGQGGSYNSPLHF	TGTGCCTGGAGTAAAAGTCCGGGACAGGGGGGCTCCTATAATTCACCCCTCCACTTT
.	TRBV7-9	TRBJ2-1	.	12	CASGGNYNEQFF	TGTGCCAGCGGGGGGAATTACAATGAGCAGTTCTTC
once	TRBV19	TRBJ2-1	.	15	CASTPGQGPYNEQFF	TGTGCCAGTACCCCAGGGCAGGGTCCCTACAATGAGCAGTTCTTC